This T cell receptor beta chain was captured in a study of blood T cell repertoires in COVID-19. Overall study: Italy, Spain and the United States were the sources of the convalescent and acute COVID-19 samples.

Data came from immunoSEQ multiplex PCR; TCRdb stores just in-frame clones and leaves some out. The data hold about 260,000 clones, with about 87% observed a single time. V was pared by 2 bases and J by 8 bases, with 16 bases between. The length of the CDR3 is 14 residues. From germline, CDR1 is MNHEY and CDR2 SMNVEV (reference sequence). The count of this clone is one. The gene calls are TRBV27 and TRBJ2-7; possibly TRBD2 for D (6 bases). The sequenced sample consisted of peripheral blood. This receptor was identified in a woman between 35 and 50 years old who had recovered from COVID-19. CDR3 DNA sequence: TGTGCCAGCAGTTTAGTCCCCGGCGGGGAAAAGCAGTACTTC. Translating gives CASSLVPGGEKQYF.